These 21 T cell receptor beta chains were sequenced from one sample in a study of blood T cells in healthy people across ages (dated by TCRdb to the mid-2010s). The method was 5' RACE. TCRdb records Illumina HiSeq 2500 as the sequencer. A second about 7 to 12 cycle PCR used a sample-barcoded 5' primer and a J-beta primer mix. TCRdb reanalyzed the raw reads on its own, using fastp at Q25 for trimming and MiXCR for clone calling, and kept in-frame beta chains. Entries are consolidated by CDR3 protein sequence, retaining the most common genes and DNA. The table for this sample lists around 1,000,000 distinct CDR3 sequences; roughly a quarter of them were counted only once. The ten largest clones capture around 0.75% of the sample. These data are also associated with another study on T cells of mothers and their children.

The sample was blood. These receptors were taken from a girl aged 2 to 10 in good health.

The chain has TRBV11-2 and TRBJ2-3; no reliable D call. The CDR3 spans 15 residues. Looked up from germline, CDR1 is SGHAT and CDR2 is FQNNGV. The germline V and J ends were trimmed by 4 bases and 4 bases, with 15 bases remaining between them. CDR3 sequence: CASSSAQTQADTQYF. DNA for the CDR3: TGTGCCAGCAGCTCAGCCCAGACTCAGGCAGATACGCAGTATTTT.

Here the CDR3 DNA reads TGTGCCAGCACTACATCCCTCTCCGGAGCCGGGGTCTACGAGCAGTACTTC. Translation gives CASTTSLSGAGVYEQYF. V and J are TRBV12-3 or TRBV12-4 and TRBJ2-5, with D maybe TRBD2 (5 bases). The J call may be in error: the DNA end matches TRBJ2-7 better. CDR3 size: 17 residues.

This clonotype has just a few counts. The chain joins TRBV9 to TRBJ2-7; 12 nucleotides align to TRBD2. V gave up 0 bases and J gave up 2 bases; unmatched junction bases: 6. Germline CDR1 is SGDLS and CDR2 is YYNGEE. The CDR3 is 17 amino acids. CDR3 amino acids: CASSVASGGDVTYEQYF. CDR3 nucleotides: TGTGCCAGCAGCGTAGCTAGCGGGGGGGACGTAACCTACGAGCAGTACTTC. Together with reference TRBV9 and TRBJ2-7, the CDR3 gives the full variable domain: DSGVTQTPKHLITATGQRVTLRCSPRSGDLSVYWYQQSLDQGLQFLIQYYNGEERAKGNILERFSAQQFPDLHSELNLSSLELGDSALYFCASSVASGGDVTYEQYFGPGTRLTVT.

The V gene is TRBV28, the J gene TRBJ2-3; D is undetermined. The V gene's germline CDR1 is MDHEN and CDR2 SYDVKM. V lost 7 bases and J 8 bases, leaving 16 bases between the germline ends. This CDR3 comprises 13 residues. CDR3 sequence reads: CASTPGLLGTQYF. CDR3 sequence (DNA): TGTGCCAGCACCCCGGGTCTTCTGGGTACGCAGTATTTT.

This clonotype has a handful of counts. The rearrangement joins TRBV4-3 to TRBJ1-1, with D perhaps TRBD1 (5 bases). V lost 1 base and J 5 bases, leaving 14 bases between the germline ends. This CDR3 has 15 amino acids. Germline V CDR1 and CDR2: LGHNA, YSLEER. The CDR3: CASSQVRGGWTEAFF. In DNA form, the CDR3 reads TGCGCCAGCAGCCAAGTTCGGGGGGGGTGGACTGAAGCTTTCTTT.

This clonotype was seen a single time. J is TRBJ2-1 and V is TRBV7-9, with D possibly matching TRBD2 (6 bases). Germline CDR1 SEHNR, CDR2 FQNEAQ (reference sequence). Trimming shortened V by 4 bases and J by 1 base, and 17 bases separated the two germline ends. The CDR3 spans 17 residues. Here the CDR3 DNA reads TGTGCCAGCAGCTCTCCTAGGGCGGGAAGGTCCTACAATGAGCAGTTCTTC. Amino acid sequence: CASSSPRAGRSYNEQFF. Together with reference TRBV7-9 and TRBJ2-1, the CDR3 gives the full variable domain: DTGVSQNPRHKITKRGQNVTFRCDPISEHNRLYWYRQTLGQGPEFLTYFQNEAQLEKSRLLSDRFSAERPKGSFSTLEIQRTEQGDSAMYLCASSSPRAGRSYNEQFFGPGTRLTVL.

The chain combines TRBV6-5 with TRBJ2-7, with D tentatively TRBD1 or TRBD2 (5 bases each). The CDR3 loop spans 17 amino acids. Germline-derived CDR1 and CDR2 are MNHEY and SVGAGI. Trimming left V 6 bases short and J 1 base short, with 22 bases between. The CDR3 sequence: CASSYPAHEGPSYEQYF. CDR3 nucleotides: TGTGCCAGCAGCTACCCGGCCCATGAGGGGCCTTCCTACGAGCAGTACTTC.

The chain combines TRBV6-6 with TRBJ1-2; TRBD1 might be the D (5 bases). The CDR3 has 12 residues. CDR1 is MNHNY and CDR2 is SVGAGI in the germline V gene (reference sequence). V gave up 7 bases and J gave up 4 bases, with 10 bases separating them. In DNA form, the CDR3 reads TGTGCCAGCATGGGGGATGTCTATGGCTACACCTTC. Its translation: CASMGDVYGYTF.

This clonotype appeared a few times. This chain connects TRBV6-5 to TRBJ1-2, with 7 bases aligning to TRBD1. Germline CDR1 reads MNHEY; CDR2 reads SVGAGI. V shed 2 bases, J shed 2 bases, and the junction held 5 bases outside the gene matches. The CDR3 is made up of 15 amino acids. This CDR3 reads CASSYREGANYGYTF. Here the CDR3 DNA reads TGTGCCAGCAGTTACCGGGAGGGGGCCAACTATGGCTACACCTTC.

This rearrangement joins TRBV24-1 to TRBJ1-2; TRBD1 might be the D (5 bases). The V and J ends lost 7 bases and 0 bases respectively, with 8 bases between them. The CDR3 is 13 residues long. CDR1 KGHDR and CDR2 SFDVKD come from the germline V gene. The CDR3 loop reads CATSDRANYGYTF. CDR3 sequence (DNA): TGTGCCACCAGCGACAGAGCTAACTATGGCTACACCTTC.

This clonotype was seen a handful of times. J is TRBJ1-2 and V is TRBV28, with a tentative D call TRBD1 (6 bases). CDR1 MDHEN and CDR2 SYDVKM come from the germline V gene. V was pared by 7 bases and J by 2 bases, with 11 bases between. The CDR3 consists of 13 residues. CDR3 sequence (DNA): TGTGCCAGCACAAAAGGGGGAAACTATGGCTACACCTTC. Protein sequence: CASTKGGNYGYTF.

A remark on this clonotype: This clone may be a read error of a much larger clone one base away. Here the CDR3 reads CASSLLGQEPQYF. DNA for the CDR3: TGTGCCAGCAGTTTGTTGGGGCAGGAGCCCCAGTACTTC. The gene calls are TRBV28 and TRBJ2-5, with D tentatively TRBD1 (5 bases). Trimming removed 3 bases at V and 9 bases at J, with 14 bases between. This CDR3 spans 13 amino acids. The germline CDR1 and CDR2 sequences are MDHEN and SYDVKM.

This clonotype was recorded many times. The V gene is TRBV6-5, the J gene TRBJ2-5; the D gene is possibly TRBD1 (6 bases). Germline V CDR1 and CDR2: MNHEY, SVGAGI. Trimming pared 1 base from V and 10 bases from J, leaving 16 bases between. The length of the CDR3 is 14 residues. DNA of the CDR3: TGTGCCAGCAGTTACTTGACAGGACAAAAGATCCAGTACTTC. The encoded protein is CASSYLTGQKIQYF.

The chain is built from TRBV6-2 or TRBV6-3 and TRBJ1-2; 11 bases are shared with TRBD1. The V and J ends lost 2 bases and 4 bases, in that order; junction bases with no gene match: 9. There are 17 residues in the CDR3. Germline CDR1 reads MNHEY; CDR2 reads SVGEGT. In DNA form, the CDR3 reads TGTGCCAGCAGTTACGAAATTGGGACAGGGGGAATCTATGGCTACACCTTC. Protein product: CASSYEIGTGGIYGYTF.

This clonotype was found a few times. The rearrangement joins TRBV29-1 to TRBJ2-4; the D call may be TRBD1 or TRBD2 (5 bases each). The CDR3 covers 13 residues. V lost 6 bases to trimming and J lost 8 bases, with 17 bases between them. The V gene's germline CDR1 is SQVTM and CDR2 ANQGSEA. The CDR3 loop reads CSVLTDTGYIQYF. In DNA, the CDR3 is TGCAGCGTGCTGACAGACACGGGATACATTCAGTACTTC.

This clonotype was observed a handful of times. The rearrangement joins TRBV10-3 to TRBJ1-3, with D hard to call. This CDR3 has 14 amino acids. The V end was cut by 4 bases, the J end by 4 bases, with 11 bases between. Germline V lookup: CDR1 ENHRY, CDR2 SYGVKD. CDR3 residues: CAISGDLSGNTIYF. The CDR3 DNA reads as TGTGCCATCAGTGGTGACCTCTCCGGAAACACCATATATTTT.

This clonotype was seen only a few times. The V gene is TRBV9, the J gene TRBJ2-3; D may be TRBD1 (5 bases). Germline V gene lookup returns CDR1 SGDLS and CDR2 YYNGEE. With 0 bases removed from V and 6 bases from J, the gap between germline ends came to 17 bases. The CDR3 is made up of 16 amino acids. CDR3 in amino acids: CASSVGQTPSTDTQYF. CDR3 in DNA: TGTGCCAGCAGCGTAGGACAGACCCCTTCCACGGATACGCAGTATTTT.

The gene calls are TRBV6-6 and TRBJ2-3; the D is unclear. V was clipped by 7 bases and J by 2 bases, with 13 bases between them. Germline V CDR1 and CDR2: MNHNY, SVGAGI (reference sequence). This CDR3 region has 14 residues. The CDR3 here is CASKPRPNTDTQYF. The CDR3 DNA reads as TGTGCCAGCAAACCCCGACCAAACACAGATACGCAGTATTTT.

The gene calls are TRBV29-1 and TRBJ2-1, with D possibly matching TRBD2 (6 bases). The CDR3 has 13 residues. Germline CDR1 is SQVTM and CDR2 is ANQGSEA. The V end was cut by 2 bases, the J end by 4 bases, with 9 bases between. CDR3 amino acids: CSVERESYNEQFF. CDR3 DNA sequence: TGCAGCGTTGAACGGGAGAGTTACAATGAGCAGTTCTTC.

This chain joins TRBV29-1 and TRBJ1-2, with D possibly matching TRBD1 (5 bases). This CDR3 has 12 residues. Between the trimmed V and J ends, which lost 6 bases and 4 bases, there was a span of 12 bases. Per germline, CDR1 SQVTM and CDR2 ANQGSEA. This chain's CDR3 is CSVPTGGYGYTF. The CDR3 bases are TGCAGCGTCCCTACAGGAGGCTATGGCTACACCTTC.

The J gene is TRBJ2-3, the V gene TRBV7-2; TRBD2 matches at 15 bases. CDR3 length equals 16 residues. Losses at the gene ends were 4 bases for V and 5 bases for J; bases not matched to a gene: 4. The germline V gene encodes CDR1 SGHTA and CDR2 FQGNSA. CDR3: CASSWGLAGGGDTQYF. The CDR3 nucleotides are TGTGCCAGCAGCTGGGGACTAGCGGGGGGCGGAGATACGCAGTATTTT.